The rows below give T cell receptor beta chains drawn from one sample of a study of beta chain features in type 1 diabetes. This table comes from immunoSEQ multiplex PCR, and its TCRdb copy is limited to in-frame clones, with some not included. The table lists 120,000 or so clones, 15% to 20% of them singletons. Sequenced input: central memory CD4+ T cells from blood. All receptors come from a man aged 18 to 29 with type 1 diabetes. Each CDR3 is given with its conserved first and last residue. The D gene is left open where the match is weak. Clone size is shown for a subset of rows, as once, few, many or a class of expanded clone.

V gene: TRBV25-1; J gene: TRBJ1-5; D gene: -; clone size: -; CDR3 protein: CASSDKRARQPQHF; CDR3 DNA: TGTGCCAGCAGTGATAAAAGGGCTCGGCAGCCCCAGCATTTT
V gene: TRBV6-6; J gene: TRBJ1-1; D gene: -; clone size: -; CDR3 protein: CASQGQAEAFF; CDR3 DNA: TGTGCCAGCCAAGGACAAGCTGAAGCTTTCTTT
V gene: TRBV5-4; J gene: TRBJ2-3; D gene: TRBD2; clone size: -; CDR3 protein: CASSLTLGLAGESSTDTQYF; CDR3 DNA: TGTGCCAGCAGCTTAACCCTGGGACTAGCGGGCGAATCTAGCACAGATACGCAGTATTTT
V gene: TRBV19; J gene: TRBJ2-1; D gene: TRBD2; clone size: many; CDR3 protein: CASSIVTSGYNEQFF; CDR3 DNA: TGTGCCAGTAGTATAGTGACTAGCGGGTACAATGAGCAGTTCTTC
V gene: TRBV4-1; J gene: TRBJ2-1; D gene: -; clone size: -; CDR3 protein: CASSQTGTANNEQFF; CDR3 DNA: TGCGCCAGCAGCCAAACCGGGACCGCTAACAATGAGCAGTTCTTC
V gene: TRBV9; J gene: TRBJ1-5; D gene: -; clone size: -; CDR3 protein: CASSVGDGNQPQHF; CDR3 DNA: TGTGCCAGCAGCGTTGGGGACGGCAATCAGCCCCAGCATTTT
V gene: TRBV30; J gene: TRBJ2-5; D gene: -; clone size: many; CDR3 protein: CAWRGNGETQYF; CDR3 DNA: TGTGCCTGGAGGGGAAACGGGGAGACCCAGTACTTC
V gene: TRBV7-6; J gene: TRBJ2-7; D gene: -; clone size: -; CDR3 protein: CASSLTKDGSSYEQYF; CDR3 DNA: TGTGCCAGCAGCTTAACGAAAGACGGAAGCTCCTACGAGCAGTACTTC
V gene: TRBV11-2; J gene: TRBJ1-5; D gene: -; clone size: -; CDR3 protein: CASSLAWAGSNQPQHF; CDR3 DNA: TGTGCCAGCAGCTTAGCTTGGGCAGGGAGCAATCAGCCCCAGCATTTT
V gene: TRBV18; J gene: TRBJ1-1; D gene: -; clone size: -; CDR3 protein: CASSAGENTEAFF; CDR3 DNA: TGTGCCAGCTCAGCAGGGGAGAACACTGAAGCTTTCTTT
V gene: TRBV7-2; J gene: TRBJ2-1; D gene: TRBD1; clone size: -; CDR3 protein: CASRVDRASYNEQFF; CDR3 DNA: TGTGCCAGCAGGGTGGACAGGGCTTCCTACAATGAGCAGTTCTTC
V gene: TRBV5-1; J gene: TRBJ1-1; D gene: -; clone size: few; CDR3 protein: CASRQTGNTEAFF; CDR3 DNA: TGCGCCAGCAGACAGACAGGGAACACTGAAGCTTTCTTT
V gene: TRBV5-4; J gene: TRBJ2-3; D gene: -; clone size: few; CDR3 protein: CASSLGGQDTQYF; CDR3 DNA: TGTGCCAGCAGCTTAGGGGGGCAGGATACGCAGTATTTT
V gene: TRBV27; J gene: TRBJ2-5; D gene: TRBD1; clone size: -; CDR3 protein: CASSHQGAEETQYF; CDR3 DNA: TGTGCCAGCAGCCACCAGGGGGCAGAAGAGACCCAGTACTTC
V gene: TRBV7-3; J gene: TRBJ2-1; D gene: -; clone size: -; CDR3 protein: CASSLTGPAGNEQFF; CDR3 DNA: TGTGCCAGCAGCTTAACGGGGCCTGCGGGCAATGAGCAGTTCTTC
V gene: TRBV20-1; J gene: TRBJ2-1; D gene: -; clone size: -; CDR3 protein: CSARFTYEQFF; CDR3 DNA: TGCAGTGCTAGGTTCACCTATGAGCAGTTCTTC
V gene: TRBV28; J gene: TRBJ2-7; D gene: TRBD1; clone size: few; CDR3 protein: CASRTGTGDYEQYF; CDR3 DNA: TGTGCCAGCAGAACCGGGACAGGGGACTACGAGCAGTACTTC
V gene: TRBV6-5; J gene: TRBJ2-6; D gene: -; clone size: -; CDR3 protein: CASSQSSGANVLTF; CDR3 DNA: TGTGCCAGCAGTCAGAGCTCTGGGGCCAACGTCCTGACTTTC
V gene: TRBV28; J gene: TRBJ1-2; D gene: TRBD1; clone size: -; CDR3 protein: CASSSQGARGYTF; CDR3 DNA: TGTGCCAGCAGTTCCCAGGGGGCACGAGGCTACACCTTC
V gene: TRBV7-2; J gene: TRBJ2-7; D gene: -; clone size: -; CDR3 protein: CAILSPNSYEQYF; CDR3 DNA: TGTGCCATCCTCAGCCCGAACTCCTACGAGCAGTACTTC
V gene: TRBV9; J gene: TRBJ2-3; D gene: -; clone size: -; CDR3 protein: CASSAGVTTDTQYF; CDR3 DNA: TGTGCCAGCAGCGCGGGGGTGACGACAGATACGCAGTATTTT
V gene: TRBV30; J gene: TRBJ2-1; D gene: TRBD1; clone size: -; CDR3 protein: CAWSVFGTVVNEQFF; CDR3 DNA: TGTGCCTGGAGTGTTTTTGGGACAGTAGTAAATGAGCAGTTCTTC
V gene: TRBV28; J gene: TRBJ2-7; D gene: -; clone size: few; CDR3 protein: CASSLSTYEQYF; CDR3 DNA: TGTGCCAGCAGCCTTTCCACCTACGAGCAGTACTTC
V gene: TRBV7-9; J gene: TRBJ2-3; D gene: -; clone size: many; CDR3 protein: CASSSTDTQYF; CDR3 DNA: TGTGCCAGCAGCTCCACAGATACGCAGTATTTT
V gene: TRBV28; J gene: TRBJ1-4; D gene: -; clone size: -; CDR3 protein: CARWADEKLFF; CDR3 DNA: TGTGCCCGATGGGCAGATGAAAAACTGTTTTTT
V gene: TRBV30; J gene: TRBJ2-7; D gene: TRBD2; clone size: -; CDR3 protein: CAWSVLGEGFREQYF; CDR3 DNA: TGTGCCTGGAGTGTATTAGGGGAGGGCTTCCGCGAGCAGTACTTC
V gene: TRBV29-1; J gene: TRBJ1-3; D gene: -; clone size: many; CDR3 protein: CSVETDTLGNTIYF; CDR3 DNA: TGCAGCGTTGAAACTGATACCTTGGGAAACACCATATATTTT
V gene: TRBV18; J gene: TRBJ2-1; D gene: TRBD2; clone size: few; CDR3 protein: CASSPLAGVDNEQFF; CDR3 DNA: TGTGCCAGCTCACCACTAGCGGGGGTTGATAATGAGCAGTTCTTC
V gene: TRBV20-1; J gene: TRBJ2-7; D gene: -; clone size: -; CDR3 protein: CSARRGNEQYF; CDR3 DNA: TGCAGTGCCCGGCGGGGCAACGAGCAGTACTTC
V gene: TRBV2; J gene: TRBJ2-1; D gene: TRBD1; clone size: -; CDR3 protein: CASPTGTANNEQFF; CDR3 DNA: TGTGCCAGCCCAACCGGGACAGCAAACAATGAGCAGTTCTTC
V gene: TRBV4-2; J gene: TRBJ1-1; D gene: -; clone size: many; CDR3 protein: CASSQDWRNTEAFF; CDR3 DNA: TGTGCCAGCAGCCAAGATTGGAGGAACACTGAAGCTTTCTTT
V gene: TRBV5-4; J gene: TRBJ2-2; D gene: -; clone size: many; CDR3 protein: CASSTTGTGELFF; CDR3 DNA: TGTGCCAGCAGCACCACAGGGACCGGGGAGCTGTTTTTT
V gene: TRBV7-2; J gene: TRBJ2-5; D gene: TRBD2; clone size: many; CDR3 protein: CASSPPSGGAKTQYF; CDR3 DNA: TGTGCCAGCAGCCCCCCCAGCGGGGGGGCAAAGACCCAGTACTTC
V gene: TRBV5-1; J gene: TRBJ2-7; D gene: TRBD1; clone size: -; CDR3 protein: CASSLAQDRGHEQYF; CDR3 DNA: TGCGCCAGCAGCTTGGCCCAGGACAGGGGGCACGAGCAGTACTTC
V gene: TRBV18; J gene: TRBJ1-6; D gene: TRBD1; clone size: few; CDR3 protein: CASSPTGYDSPLHF; CDR3 DNA: TGTGCCAGCTCACCGACAGGGTACGATTCACCCCTCCACTTT
V gene: TRBV6-5; J gene: TRBJ1-6; D gene: -; clone size: -; CDR3 protein: CASRGDSGGNSPLHF; CDR3 DNA: TGTGCCAGCAGGGGGGACTCGGGCGGGAATTCACCCCTCCACTTT
V gene: TRBV29-1; J gene: TRBJ1-1; D gene: TRBD1; clone size: -; CDR3 protein: CSVGKQGTEAFF; CDR3 DNA: TGCAGCGTTGGCAAACAGGGGACTGAAGCTTTCTTT
V gene: TRBV29-1; J gene: TRBJ2-5; D gene: -; clone size: -; CDR3 protein: CSVGWMLGLETQYF; CDR3 DNA: TGCAGCGTTGGTTGGATGCTGGGCCTAGAGACCCAGTACTTC
V gene: TRBV4-3; J gene: TRBJ2-2; D gene: -; clone size: few; CDR3 protein: CASSPLILYTGELFF; CDR3 DNA: TGCGCCAGCAGCCCCCTTATTCTCTACACCGGGGAGCTGTTTTTT
V gene: TRBV2; J gene: TRBJ2-1; D gene: -; clone size: few; CDR3 protein: CASSEVKGAEQFF; CDR3 DNA: TGTGCCAGCAGTGAAGTGAAAGGTGCTGAGCAGTTCTTC
V gene: TRBV28; J gene: TRBJ2-7; D gene: -; clone size: -; CDR3 protein: CASTATIFYEQYF; CDR3 DNA: TGTGCCAGCACAGCCACGATCTTCTACGAGCAGTACTTC
V gene: TRBV9; J gene: TRBJ2-5; D gene: TRBD1; clone size: -; CDR3 protein: CASSVGTGEQETQYF; CDR3 DNA: TGTGCCAGCAGCGTAGGGACAGGGGAACAAGAGACCCAGTACTTC
V gene: TRBV18; J gene: TRBJ1-1; D gene: -; clone size: -; CDR3 protein: CASSSTTAEAFF; CDR3 DNA: TGTGCCAGCTCATCAACAACCGCTGAAGCTTTCTTT
V gene: TRBV21-1; J gene: TRBJ2-7; D gene: -; clone size: few; CDR3 protein: CASSKHWETGTYEQYF; CDR3 DNA: TGTGCCAGCAGCAAACATTGGGAGACAGGGACCTACGAGCAGTACTTC
V gene: TRBV5-1; J gene: TRBJ2-1; D gene: -; clone size: -; CDR3 protein: CASTRDGYNEQFF; CDR3 DNA: TGCGCCAGCACCCGGGACGGCTACAATGAGCAGTTCTTC
V gene: TRBV2; J gene: TRBJ2-5; D gene: -; clone size: -; CDR3 protein: CASSKKETQYF; CDR3 DNA: TGTGCCAGCAGTAAGAAAGAGACCCAGTACTTC
V gene: TRBV6-6; J gene: TRBJ2-1; D gene: TRBD2; clone size: many; CDR3 protein: CASSVGTSGGNEQFF; CDR3 DNA: TGTGCCAGCAGCGTCGGGACTAGCGGGGGGAATGAGCAGTTCTTC
V gene: TRBV7-2; J gene: TRBJ2-1; D gene: -; clone size: -; CDR3 protein: CASSPTPLANEQFF; CDR3 DNA: TGTGCCAGCAGCCCGACCCCCCTAGCGAATGAGCAGTTCTTC
V gene: TRBV2; J gene: TRBJ1-1; D gene: -; clone size: few; CDR3 protein: CASRTEINTEAFF; CDR3 DNA: TGTGCCAGCAGGACGGAAATCAACACTGAAGCTTTCTTT
V gene: TRBV29-1; J gene: TRBJ2-7; D gene: TRBD2; clone size: -; CDR3 protein: CSVRASGTYEQYF; CDR3 DNA: TGCAGCGTTCGGGCTAGCGGTACCTACGAGCAGTACTTC
V gene: TRBV5-1; J gene: TRBJ1-4; D gene: -; clone size: -; CDR3 protein: CASSLTGQTEGEKLFF; CDR3 DNA: TGCGCCAGCAGCTTGACCGGGCAGACGGAAGGCGAAAAACTGTTTTTT
V gene: TRBV29-1; J gene: TRBJ2-2; D gene: -; clone size: many; CDR3 protein: CSARIGELFF; CDR3 DNA: TGCAGCGCCCGGATTGGGGAGCTGTTTTTT
V gene: TRBV7-7; J gene: TRBJ1-2; D gene: -; clone size: -; CDR3 protein: CASTPPQGFTVKGYTF; CDR3 DNA: TGTGCTAGCACCCCGCCCCAGGGGTTCACGGTCAAAGGCTACACCTTC